The present entry profiles one T cell receptor (beta chain) with its context. Its antigen is unidentified. The entry originates in a study of response to subunit inactivated influenza vaccine. General study points: Authors suggested that a seasonal influenza vaccination recruits few new T cells each time.

One entry per CDR3 protein, called by TCRdb with MiXCR from the RT-PCR reads. The data hold some 300,000 distinct CDR3 sequences, with approximately 21% observed a single time. V dropped 2 bases and J dropped 11 bases, with 11 bases sitting between them. Germline-derived CDR1 and CDR2 are SGHDT and YYEEEE. The CDR3 is 12 residues long. This receptor was obtained from a man in his fifties or sixties who received an inactivated influenza vaccine. This chain joins TRBV5-6 and TRBJ1-5, with D perhaps matching TRBD1 (6 bases). Sample: PBMCs from blood, taken less than 22 months after vaccination. Written as DNA, the CDR3 is TGTGCCAGCAGCTTTGGGAGACAGGCCCAGCATTTT. As protein: CASSFGRQAQHF.